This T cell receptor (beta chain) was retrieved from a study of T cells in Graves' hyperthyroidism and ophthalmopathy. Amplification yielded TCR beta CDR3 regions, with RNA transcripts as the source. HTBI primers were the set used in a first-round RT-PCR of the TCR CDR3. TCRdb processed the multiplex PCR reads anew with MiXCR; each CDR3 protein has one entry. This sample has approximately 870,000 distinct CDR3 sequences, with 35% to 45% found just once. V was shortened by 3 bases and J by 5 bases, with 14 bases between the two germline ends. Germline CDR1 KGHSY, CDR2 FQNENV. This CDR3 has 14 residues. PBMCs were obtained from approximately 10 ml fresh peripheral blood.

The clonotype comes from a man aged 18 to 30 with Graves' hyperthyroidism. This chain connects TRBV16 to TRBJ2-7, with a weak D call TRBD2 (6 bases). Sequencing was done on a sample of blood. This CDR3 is CASSHKGGAHEQYF. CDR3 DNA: TGTGCCAGCAGCCATAAGGGCGGGGCCCACGAGCAGTACTTC.